The present entry profiles one TCR beta chain with its context. The sample is drawn from a study of shared T cell receptors in the human thymus. Some clones are missing from TCRdb's copy, which holds only in-frame ones; the method was immunoSEQ multiplex PCR. Of about 660,000 clones listed, about 89% are singletons. Germline loops: CDR1 SGHDT, CDR2 YYEEEE. Trimming removed 2 bases from V and 4 bases from J, with 16 bases in between. This CDR3 has 16 residues. This same sample was also part of a study on human thymus T cells.

The chain links TRBV5-6 to TRBJ1-5; D remains unclear. This TCR derives from a boy in the first two years of life with a congenital heart defect. The source material was thymocytes. CDR3 loop: CASSFAGMGNNQPQHF. The CDR3 DNA reads as TGTGCCAGCAGCTTCGCGGGGATGGGAAATAATCAGCCCCAGCATTTT.